A selection of T cell receptor beta chains follows, all from one sample in a study of blood T cell repertoires in COVID-19. Method: immunoSEQ multiplex PCR; TCRdb's copy keeps in-frame clones and lacks some. Found here are roughly 300,000 clones, approximately 90% of them singletons; the top ten hold about 2.3%. The sequenced material came from PBMCs or T cells enriched from blood (not recorded which). These receptors were obtained from a woman in her 40s with acute COVID-19. Each CDR3 is given with its conserved first and last residue. The order of the fields is V gene, J gene, D gene, clone size, CDR3 protein, CDR3 DNA. The D gene is left open where the match is weak. Only part of the rows carry a size: once, few, many, or a class if the clone is expanded.

V: TRBV29-1; J: TRBJ2-5; D: TRBD2; size: .; CDR3: CSVGGLAQETQYF; DNA: TGCAGCGTCGGAGGACTAGCGCAGGAGACCCAGTACTTC
V: TRBV30; J: TRBJ1-5; D: .; size: .; CDR3: CAWSAQQGVWQPQHF; DNA: TGTGCCTGGAGTGCCCAACAGGGCGTGTGGCAGCCCCAGCATTTT
V: TRBV11-1; J: TRBJ2-3; D: .; size: .; CDR3: CASSLTPERSTDTQYF; DNA: TGTGCCAGCAGCCTAACCCCGGAGCGGTCAACAGATACGCAGTATTTT
V: TRBV21-1; J: TRBJ2-5; D: .; size: .; CDR3: CASSKTNWTGGKETQYF; DNA: TGTGCCAGCAGCAAAACAAATTGGACAGGGGGCAAAGAGACCCAGTACTTC
V: TRBV7-8; J: TRBJ2-1; D: .; size: .; CDR3: CASSFSDYNNEQFF; DNA: TGTGCCAGCAGCTTCTCGGACTACAACAATGAGCAGTTCTTC
V: TRBV28; J: TRBJ1-2; D: .; size: .; CDR3: CASSTLSRGGYGYTF; DNA: TGTGCCAGCAGTACCCTCTCCAGAGGCGGCTATGGCTACACCTTC
V: TRBV28; J: TRBJ1-1; D: .; size: .; CDR3: CASSLNGGHTEAFF; DNA: TGTGCCAGCAGTTTAAACGGCGGACATACTGAAGCTTTCTTT
V: TRBV27; J: TRBJ1-2; D: .; size: once; CDR3: CASSPTRVVSYTF; DNA: TGTGCCAGCAGTCCAACCCGGGTGGTAAGCTACACCTTC
V: TRBV9; J: TRBJ2-2; D: .; size: .; CDR3: CASSVNPSGTGELFF; DNA: TGTGCCAGCAGCGTAAATCCTTCGGGCACCGGGGAGCTGTTTTTT
V: TRBV3-1/TRBV3-2; J: TRBJ1-1; D: .; size: .; CDR3: CASSQGEGTEAFF; DNA: TGTGCCAGCAGCCAAGGGGAGGGGACTGAAGCTTTCTTT
V: TRBV7-9; J: TRBJ2-2; D: TRBD2; size: .; CDR3: CASSPGTSGGSGGELFF; DNA: TGTGCCAGCAGCCCCGGGACTAGCGGGGGCTCGGGCGGGGAGCTGTTTTTT
V: TRBV28; J: TRBJ1-2; D: .; size: few; CDR3: CASSLDTSGYTF; DNA: TGTGCCAGCAGTTTGGACACTAGCGGGTACACCTTC
V: TRBV10-3; J: TRBJ2-1; D: .; size: .; CDR3: CAVHGTGGGNEQFF; DNA: TGTGCCGTCCATGGGACCGGGGGTGGTAATGAGCAGTTCTTC
V: TRBV15; J: TRBJ1-5; D: .; size: .; CDR3: CATSPSGQYSNQPQHF; DNA: TGTGCCACCAGCCCATCGGGACAATATAGCAATCAGCCCCAGCATTTT
V: TRBV3-1/TRBV3-2; J: TRBJ2-7; D: TRBD2; size: .; CDR3: CASSQDRGAGGSSSEQYF; DNA: TGTGCCAGCAGCCAAGATCGTGGCGCGGGAGGTTCATCGAGCGAGCAGTACTTC
V: TRBV7-3; J: TRBJ2-5; D: TRBD1; size: .; CDR3: CASSLGTGGSQETQYF; DNA: TGTGCCAGCAGCCTCGGGACAGGGGGTTCTCAAGAGACCCAGTACTTC
V: TRBV28; J: TRBJ2-5; D: TRBD2; size: .; CDR3: CASSLMVAGDQETQYF; DNA: TGTGCCAGCAGTTTAATGGTAGCGGGGGACCAAGAGACCCAGTACTTC
V: TRBV6-2/TRBV6-3; J: TRBJ1-4; D: .; size: .; CDR3: CASSRTGPTNEKLFF; DNA: TGTGCCAGCAGTCGTACAGGGCCAACTAATGAAAAACTGTTTTTT
V: TRBV6-1; J: TRBJ1-1; D: .; size: .; CDR3: CASSEARGVSTEAFF; DNA: TGTGCCAGCAGTGAAGCGCGGGGGGTCAGCACTGAAGCTTTCTTT
V: TRBV18; J: TRBJ2-7; D: .; size: .; CDR3: CASSIQGHYEQYF; DNA: TGTGCCAGCTCAATACAGGGACACTACGAGCAGTACTTC
V: TRBV18; J: TRBJ1-5; D: .; size: once; CDR3: CASSPKSESNQPQHF; DNA: TGTGCCAGCTCACCAAAGTCCGAGAGCAATCAGCCCCAGCATTTT
V: TRBV5-5; J: TRBJ2-1; D: TRBD2; size: .; CDR3: CASSSWTSGPGLWFF; DNA: TGTGCCAGCAGCTCATGGACTAGCGGGCCAGGGTTGTGGTTCTTC
V: TRBV19; J: TRBJ1-3; D: TRBD1; size: .; CDR3: CASSTRGASGNTIYF; DNA: TGTGCCAGTAGTACCAGGGGGGCCTCTGGAAACACCATATATTTT
V: TRBV30; J: TRBJ2-2; D: TRBD1; size: once; CDR3: CAWGRGPATGELFF; DNA: TGTGCCTGGGGCAGGGGGCCAGCCACCGGGGAGCTGTTTTTT
V: TRBV7-9; J: TRBJ2-2; D: .; size: .; CDR3: CASSLPGGELFF; DNA: TGTGCCAGCAGCTTACCGGGAGGGGAGCTGTTTTTT
V: TRBV15; J: TRBJ1-1; D: .; size: .; CDR3: CATSRERRTTAGVKAFF; DNA: TGTGCCACCAGCAGAGAGAGGAGGACCACCGCCGGGGTAAAAGCTTTCTTT
V: TRBV11-3; J: TRBJ2-7; D: TRBD2; size: .; CDR3: CASSVSSGNTYEQYF; DNA: TGTGCCAGCAGCGTATCTAGCGGCAACACCTACGAGCAGTACTTC
V: TRBV24-1; J: TRBJ2-3; D: TRBD1; size: .; CDR3: CATSDGDRGARDTQYF; DNA: TGTGCCACCAGTGATGGGGACAGGGGAGCGAGGGATACGCAGTATTTT
V: TRBV19; J: TRBJ1-2; D: .; size: .; CDR3: CASSININYGYTF; DNA: TGTGCCAGTAGTATTAACATTAACTATGGCTACACCTTC
V: TRBV13; J: TRBJ1-3; D: .; size: .; CDR3: CASSLDTYSGNTIYF; DNA: TGTGCCAGCAGCTTAGATACATACTCTGGAAACACCATATATTTT
V: TRBV9; J: TRBJ1-6; D: TRBD1; size: .; CDR3: CASNRDSFNSPLHF; DNA: TGTGCCAGCAACCGGGACAGCTTTAATTCACCCCTCCACTTT
V: TRBV6-1; J: TRBJ1-2; D: .; size: .; CDR3: CASSAEGGVTNYGYTF; DNA: TGTGCCAGCAGTGCCGAGGGGGGGGTCACGAACTATGGCTACACCTTC
V: TRBV27; J: TRBJ1-1; D: .; size: .; CDR3: CASSSYGGGGGTEAFF; DNA: TGTGCCAGCAGTTCCTACGGGGGTGGGGGTGGCACTGAAGCTTTCTTT
V: TRBV18; J: TRBJ2-7; D: TRBD1; size: .; CDR3: CASSRDSSYEQYF; DNA: TGTGCCAGCTCAAGGGACAGCTCCTACGAGCAGTACTTC
V: TRBV7-9; J: TRBJ1-1; D: TRBD1; size: .; CDR3: CASSSGQRYEAFF; DNA: TGTGCCAGCAGCTCGGGACAGAGATATGAAGCTTTCTTT
V: TRBV18; J: TRBJ2-6; D: .; size: few; CDR3: CASSPLPATVSGANVLTF; DNA: TGTGCCAGCTCACCACTTCCAGCGACCGTCTCTGGGGCCAACGTCCTGACTTTC